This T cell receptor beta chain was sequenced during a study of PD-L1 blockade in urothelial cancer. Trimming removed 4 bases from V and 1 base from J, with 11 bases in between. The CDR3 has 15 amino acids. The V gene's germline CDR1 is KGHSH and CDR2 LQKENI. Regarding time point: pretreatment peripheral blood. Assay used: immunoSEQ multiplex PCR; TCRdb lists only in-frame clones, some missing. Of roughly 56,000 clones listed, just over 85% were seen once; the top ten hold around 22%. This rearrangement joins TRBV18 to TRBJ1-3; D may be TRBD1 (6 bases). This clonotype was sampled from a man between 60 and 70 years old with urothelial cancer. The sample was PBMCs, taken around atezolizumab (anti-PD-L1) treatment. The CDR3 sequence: CASSQGTTSGNTIYF. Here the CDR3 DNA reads TGTGCCAGCTCACAAGGGACAACTTCTGGAAACACCATATATTTT. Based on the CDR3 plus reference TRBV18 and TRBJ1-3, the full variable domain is NAGVMQNPRHLVRRRGQEARLRCSPMKGHSHVYWYRQLPEEGLKFMVYLQKENIIDESGMPKERFSAEFPKEGPSILRIQQVVRGDSAAYFCASSQGTTSGNTIYFGEGSWLTVV.